Presented here are 9 T cell receptor beta chains from one specimen sequenced in a study of neoadjuvant nivolumab and ipilimumab in lung cancer. Profiled with immunoSEQ multiplex PCR; TCRdb holds only in-frame clones, not every one. The data show 30,000 to 35,000 clones, just over 90% seen once. The sequencing here drew on peripheral blood, taken after neoadjuvant nivolumab, alone or with ipilimumab, at or shortly before surgery. The receptors were sampled from an adult with non-small cell lung cancer.

The chain has TRBV15 and TRBJ2-5; maybe TRBD1 (6 bases). Germline V gene sequence: CDR1 LNHNV, CDR2 YYDKDF (reference sequence). The length of the CDR3 is 15 residues. V dropped 0 bases and J dropped 5 bases, with 13 bases sitting between them. DNA of the CDR3: TGTGCCACCAGCAGAGATCAAGGGGGAGCGGAGACCCAGTACTTC. Protein sequence: CATSRDQGGAETQYF.

V is TRBV9 and J is TRBJ1-1; D remains unclear. There are 15 residues in the CDR3. V was pared by 0 bases and J by 0 bases, with 9 bases between. Germline loops: CDR1 SGDLS, CDR2 YYNGEE. CDR3 amino acids: CASSVAPTLNTEAFF. Here the CDR3 DNA reads TGTGCCAGCAGCGTAGCCCCTACATTGAACACTGAAGCTTTCTTT.

J is TRBJ2-5 and V is TRBV29-1, with TRBD1 matching over 8 bases. Germline lookup yields CDR1 SQVTM and CDR2 ANQGSEA. V lost 1 base, J lost 7 bases, and 11 bases stayed unmatched. This CDR3 is 15 amino acids long. CDR3 region: CSVEGDGRGRGTQYF. For the CDR3, the DNA is TGCAGCGTTGAAGGTGATGGCAGGGGGCGCGGGACCCAGTACTTC.

The chain recombines TRBV10-3 with TRBJ2-5; a weak D match, TRBD2 (6 bases). Germline V gene lookup returns CDR1 ENHRY and CDR2 SYGVKD. V was cut by 3 bases and J by 3 bases, with 8 bases left in between. The CDR3 sequence is 13 residues long. CDR3 region: CAISDRREETQYF. The DNA for the CDR3 is TGTGCCATCAGTGATCGGAGGGAAGAGACCCAGTACTTC.

The chain couples TRBV7-8 to TRBJ2-3; 7 bases match TRBD1. This CDR3 contains 14 residues. V dropped 7 bases and J dropped 0; count of bases not matched to a gene: 4. Germline CDR1 and CDR2: SGHVS and FQNEAQ. This CDR3 is CASKPGGSTDTQYF. CDR3 bases: TGTGCCAGCAAACCAGGGGGTAGCACAGATACGCAGTATTTT.

The V call is TRBV18, the J call TRBJ1-1; D is possibly TRBD1 (5 bases). The CDR3 length is 15 residues. With 4 bases removed from V and 10 bases from J, the gap between germline ends came to 22 bases. Germline values: CDR1 KGHSH, CDR2 LQKENI. CDR3 sequence reads: CASSQITGNLEGAFF. In nucleotides, the CDR3 is TGTGCCAGCTCACAGATTACAGGAAACCTAGAGGGAGCTTTCTTT.

The V gene is TRBV5-1, the J gene TRBJ1-1; D is undetermined. The CDR3 has 15 amino acids. CDR1 and CDR2 from the germline V gene are SGHRS and YFSETQ. Trimming took off 1 base at V and 0 bases at J, with 10 bases between the two ends. As DNA, the CDR3 is TGCGCCAGCAGCTTGAGTCGCAGCATGAACACTGAAGCTTTCTTT. Translated, it gives CASSLSRSMNTEAFF.

The V call is TRBV10-3, the J call TRBJ2-1; 8 bases fit TRBD2. CDR1 is ENHRY, CDR2 SYGVKD, per germline. The CDR3 runs to 16 residues. V lost 6 bases and J lost 4; bases outside the gene matches: 11. The CDR3 DNA reads TGTGCCATCAGCTCGGCGGGGGGTCTCGTTTACAATGAGCAGTTCTTC. Its protein product is CAISSAGGLVYNEQFF.

The gene calls are TRBV5-1 and TRBJ1-1, with TRBD1 matching over 8 bases. Germline values: CDR1 SGHRS, CDR2 YFSETQ. This CDR3 is built from 13 residues. Trimming cost V 4 bases and J 6 bases; bases outside gene matches: 5. CDR3 protein: CASSPGQGPEAFF. DNA of the CDR3: TGCGCCAGCAGCCCTGGACAGGGCCCTGAAGCTTTCTTT.